What follows are 20 T cell receptor beta chains derived from one specimen sequenced in a study of cytomegalovirus exposure and HLA in healthy donors (dated 2017 in TCRdb). Library prep was done by the immunoSEQ multiplex PCR assay. The multiplex PCR relied on a mix of 60 forward primers for TCR Vbeta segments and 13 reverse primers for TCR Jbeta segments. TCRdb's version of the immuneACCESS table is confined to in-frame rearrangements and falls short of the full clone set. An unresolved V gene accounts for under half of the shortfall where checked; the remainder is of unknown origin. For this sample there are about 90,000 clones; roughly 67% appear just once. The ten largest account for about a fifth of the sample. Sequenced material: PBMCs. The receptors stem from a woman between 50 and 59 years old in good health and CMV-seropositive.

The rearrangement joins TRBV19 to TRBJ2-1, with D hard to call. Germline values: CDR1 LNHDA, CDR2 SQIVND (reference sequence). Trimming stripped 3 bases from V and 5 bases from J, with 14 bases between. CDR3 length equals 15 residues. CDR3 sequence reads: CASSILGASHNEQFF. The DNA of the CDR3 is TGTGCCAGTAGTATTCTGGGCGCCTCACACAATGAGCAGTTCTTC. Supplemented by reference TRBV19 and TRBJ2-1, the full variable domain reads DGGITQSPKYLFRKEGQNVTLSCEQNLNHDAMYWYRQDPGQGLRLIYYSQIVNDFQKGDIAEGYSVSREKKESFPLTVTSAQKNPTAFYLCASSILGASHNEQFFGPGTRLTVL.

This rearrangement joins TRBV7-8 to TRBJ2-3; no clear D. V lost 4 bases, J lost 4 bases, and 9 bases lay in between. The V gene's germline CDR1 is SGHVS and CDR2 FQNEAQ. The CDR3 is made up of 13 amino acids. The CDR3 DNA reads TGTGCCAGCAGCTCCCCGGTCGCAGATACGCAGTATTTT. Amino acid sequence: CASSSPVADTQYF.

The chain recombines TRBV19 with TRBJ2-3; 8 positions agree with TRBD2. The CDR3 extends over 16 amino acids. After removal of 1 base from V and 8 bases from J, the junction contained 11 bases not matched to a gene. Germline V gives CDR1 LNHDA, CDR2 SQIVND (reference sequence). The CDR3 protein is CASSIGIAGSTATQYF. In nucleotides, the CDR3 is TGTGCCAGTAGTATAGGAATAGCGGGGAGCACGGCTACGCAGTATTTT.

V is TRBV28 and J is TRBJ1-6, with no clear D. Trimming pared 7 bases from V and 0 bases from J, leaving 7 bases between. The germline gives CDR1 MDHEN, CDR2 SYDVKM. This CDR3 has 14 amino acids. CDR3 residues: CASNTNSYNSPLHF. The DNA of the CDR3 is TGTGCCAGCAACACAAACTCCTATAATTCACCCCTCCACTTT.

CDR3 coding DNA: TGTGCCAGCAGCCAAGCAGGGCTAGCGGGGCAAGAGACCCAGTACTTC. Translating it yields CASSQAGLAGQETQYF. The V call is TRBV14, the J call TRBJ2-5, with 9 bases aligning to TRBD2. This CDR3 is built from 16 residues. V lost 1 base, J lost 2 bases, and 5 bases stayed unmatched. Germline CDR1 is SGHDN and CDR2 is FVKESK. The variable domain in full, with the rest retrieved from reference TRBV14 and TRBJ2-5, is EAGVTQFPSHSVIEKGQTVTLRCDPISGHDNLYWYRRVMGKEIKFLLHFVKESKQDESGMPNNRFLAERTGGTYSTLKVQPAELEDSGVYFCASSQAGLAGQETQYFGPGTRLLVL.

This clone was observed a few times. The chain combines TRBV28 with TRBJ2-5; 9 bases are a match to TRBD1. V was pared by 3 bases and J by 2 bases, with 7 bases of the junction left unmatched. This CDR3 spans 16 amino acids. From germline, CDR1 is MDHEN and CDR2 SYDVKM. The CDR3 DNA is TGTGCCAGCAGTTTCTATCTGGGGACAGGGCAAGAGACCCAGTACTTC. Protein: CASSFYLGTGQETQYF.

This clone was seen only a few times. The chain joins TRBV2 to TRBJ2-6; 8 bases agree with TRBD1. Germline V gene lookup returns CDR1 SNHLY and CDR2 FYNNEI. After removal of 4 bases from V and 2 bases from J, the junction contained 4 bases not matched to a gene. The CDR3 has 16 residues. For the CDR3, the DNA is TGTGCCAGCAGTGCAGGGGGCGCGACTGGGGCCAACGTCCTGACTTTC. It codes for CASSAGGATGANVLTF.

V usage is TRBV5-1 and J usage is TRBJ1-4, with D possibly being TRBD1 (5 bases). This CDR3 region has 15 residues. Germline V gene sequence: CDR1 SGHRS, CDR2 YFSETQ. The ends were cut back, 1 base at V and 7 bases at J, with 14 bases in the middle. In DNA, the CDR3 is TGCGCCAGCAGCTTGAGTTCAGGGATTGGTGAAAAACTGTTTTTT. This gives the protein CASSLSSGIGEKLFF.

A few counts support this clone. A far larger clone is off by one base, so a read error is likely. The chain links TRBV7-9 to TRBJ2-3; TRBD2 matches at 7 bases. Germline V gene sequence: CDR1 SEHNR, CDR2 FQNEAQ (reference sequence). There are 17 residues in the CDR3. This CDR3 reads CSSSQEGIGLESDTQYF. The CDR3 bases are TGTTCCAGCAGCCAAGAAGGGATAGGACTAGAGTCAGATACGCAGTATTTT.

This clone was seen a handful of times. The chain combines TRBV19 with TRBJ1-5; 7 bases line up with TRBD1. CDR1 is LNHDA and CDR2 is SQIVND in the germline V gene (reference sequence). The trim removed 3 bases at V and 3 bases at J, leaving 2 bases unmatched. The CDR3 loop spans 14 amino acids. The CDR3 nucleotides are TGTGCCAGTAGTATGGGGACAGTCAATCAGCCCCAGCATTTT. It yields the protein CASSMGTVNQPQHF.

This chain uses TRBV28 with TRBJ2-5, with D perhaps matching TRBD2 (6 bases). The CDR3 contains 16 residues. The V gene's germline CDR1 is MDHEN and CDR2 SYDVKM. Trimming removed 7 bases from V and 2 bases from J, with 20 bases in between. CDR3 sequence: CASNYIGAGRQETQYF. CDR3 DNA sequence: TGTGCCAGCAATTATATAGGGGCGGGGAGGCAAGAGACCCAGTACTTC.

The chain recombines TRBV7-9 with TRBJ1-5, with unresolved D. Looked up from germline, CDR1 is SEHNR and CDR2 is FQNEAQ (reference sequence). Deletions cut 5 bases from V and 6 bases from J, with 8 bases between. This CDR3 is built from 12 residues. The CDR3 DNA reads as TGTGCCAGCAGCGCGGGCGGTCAGCCCCAGCATTTT. Its translation is CASSAGGQPQHF.

The chain uses TRBV11-2 and TRBJ1-2; no clear D gene. CDR3 length equals 13 residues. Per the germline V gene, CDR1 is SGHAT and CDR2 is FQNNGV. V was clipped by 1 base and J by 5 bases, with 8 bases between them. In nucleotides, the CDR3 is TGTGCCAGCAGCTTAGGGGCGGGGTATGGCTACACCTTC. This codes for CASSLGAGYGYTF.

The chain uses TRBV30 and TRBJ1-6; D is ambiguous. V lost 6 bases to trimming and J lost 0 bases, with 21 bases between them. Germline assignment: CDR1 GTSNPN and CDR2 SVGIG (reference sequence). The CDR3 extends over 18 amino acids. DNA of the CDR3: TGTGCCTGCCCTCCCGGTTCAGGAAGTAGCTCCTATAATTCACCCCTCCACTTT. Translation gives CACPPGSGSSSYNSPLHF. Drawing the rest from reference TRBV30 and TRBJ1-6, the complete variable domain is SQTIHQWPATLVQPVGSPLSLECTVEGTSNPNLYWYRQAAGRGLQLLFYSVGIGQISSEVPQNLSASRPQDRQFILSSKKLLLSDSGFYLCACPPGSGSSSYNSPLHFGNGTRLTVT.

The genes are TRBV4-3 and TRBJ1-1, with TRBD1 identical over 9 bases. The V gene end was trimmed by 1 base and the J gene end by 7 bases; junction bases not matched to a gene: 7. The CDR3 covers 15 residues. Germline-derived CDR1 and CDR2 are LGHNA and YSLEER. The CDR3 reads CASSQVYTGGGEAFF. The CDR3 DNA sequence: TGCGCCAGCAGCCAAGTGTATACAGGGGGCGGTGAAGCTTTCTTT.

The V call is TRBV7-2, the J call TRBJ2-5; TRBD2 aligns across 10 bases. Trimming at V came to 1 base and at J to 2 bases, leaving 4 bases not matched to a gene. CDR1 is SGHTA and CDR2 is FQGNSA in the germline V gene. This CDR3 spans 16 amino acids. CDR3 residues: CASSLGATSGQETQYF. The CDR3 DNA reads as TGTGCCAGCAGCTTAGGCGCGACTAGCGGGCAAGAGACCCAGTACTTC. Looking up the rest from reference TRBV7-2 and TRBJ2-5 gives the full variable domain: GAGVSQSPSNKVTEKGKDVELRCDPISGHTALYWYRQSLGQGLEFLIYFQGNSAPDKSGLPSDRFSAERTGGSVSTLTIQRTQQEDSAVYLCASSLGATSGQETQYFGPGTRLLVL.

This clone was detected a few times. V and J are TRBV10-3 and TRBJ2-2, with a tentative D call TRBD1 (6 bases). The CDR3 sequence is 11 residues long. CDR1 and CDR2 (germline): ENHRY, SYGVKD. V gave up 5 bases and J gave up 9 bases, with 7 bases separating them. The chain's CDR3 is CAISTGWELFF. CDR3 sequence (DNA): TGTGCCATCAGTACAGGGTGGGAGCTGTTTTTT.

This clone was seen only a few times. This sequence joins TRBV30 and TRBJ2-3, with 10 bases fitting TRBD2. CDR1 and CDR2 from the germline V gene are GTSNPN and SVGIG (reference sequence). The CDR3 loop spans 13 amino acids. V shed 5 bases and J 5 bases; nucleotides not matched to a gene: 4. The CDR3 DNA follows: TGTGCCTGGGGAAGGACTAGCGGAGATACGCAGTATTTT. Its translation: CAWGRTSGDTQYF.

The chain is built from TRBV6-5 and TRBJ1-2, with a weak D call TRBD1 (6 bases). The germline V gene encodes CDR1 MNHEY and CDR2 SVGAGI. The V end lost 7 bases, the J end lost 7 bases, and 19 bases lay between the germline ends. The CDR3 length is 14 residues. Here the CDR3 DNA reads TGTGCCAGCACTTCGGGGGGCGCGGTTCCTGGCTACACCTTC. Amino acids: CASTSGGAVPGYTF.

J is TRBJ1-1 and V is TRBV14; D gene unclear. Deletions cut 5 bases from V and 7 bases from J, with 17 bases between. CDR1 and CDR2 (germline): SGHDN, FVKESK. This CDR3 has 14 residues. The CDR3 DNA reads TGTGCCAGCAGCGAATGGGGAGAGACAATTGAAGCTTTCTTT. Its translation: CASSEWGETIEAFF.